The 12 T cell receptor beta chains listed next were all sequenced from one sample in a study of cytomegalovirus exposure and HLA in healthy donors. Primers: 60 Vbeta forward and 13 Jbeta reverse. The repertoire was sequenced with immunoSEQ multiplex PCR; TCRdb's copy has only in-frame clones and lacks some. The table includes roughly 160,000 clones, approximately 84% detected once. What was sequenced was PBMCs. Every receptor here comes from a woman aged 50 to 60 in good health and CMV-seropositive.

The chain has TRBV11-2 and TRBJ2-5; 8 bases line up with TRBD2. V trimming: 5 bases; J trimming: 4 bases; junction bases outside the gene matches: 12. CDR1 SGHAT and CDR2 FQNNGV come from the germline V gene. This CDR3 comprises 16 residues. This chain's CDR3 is CASSPGGTRAVETQYF. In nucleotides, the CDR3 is TGTGCCAGCAGCCCGGGAGGGACCAGGGCGGTAGAGACCCAGTACTTC.

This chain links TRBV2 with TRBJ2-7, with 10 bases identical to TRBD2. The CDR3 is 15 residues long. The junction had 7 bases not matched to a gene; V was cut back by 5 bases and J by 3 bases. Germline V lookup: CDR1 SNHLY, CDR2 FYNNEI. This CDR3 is CASSPNLAGVYEQYF. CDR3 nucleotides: TGTGCCAGCAGTCCTAACCTAGCGGGGGTCTACGAGCAGTACTTC.

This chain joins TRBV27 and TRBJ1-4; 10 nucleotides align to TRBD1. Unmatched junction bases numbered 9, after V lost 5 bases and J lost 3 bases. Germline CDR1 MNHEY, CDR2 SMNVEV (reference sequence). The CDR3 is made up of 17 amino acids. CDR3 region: CASSPRDRGRSNEKLFF. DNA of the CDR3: TGTGCCAGCAGTCCCCGGGACAGGGGCAGGTCTAATGAAAAACTGTTTTTT.

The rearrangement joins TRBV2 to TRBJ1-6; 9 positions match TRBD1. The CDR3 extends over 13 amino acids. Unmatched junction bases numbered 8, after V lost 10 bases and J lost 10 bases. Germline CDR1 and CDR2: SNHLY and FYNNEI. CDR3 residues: CATMGDRESPLHF. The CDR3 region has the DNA TGTGCCACAATGGGGGACAGGGAATCACCCCTCCACTTT.

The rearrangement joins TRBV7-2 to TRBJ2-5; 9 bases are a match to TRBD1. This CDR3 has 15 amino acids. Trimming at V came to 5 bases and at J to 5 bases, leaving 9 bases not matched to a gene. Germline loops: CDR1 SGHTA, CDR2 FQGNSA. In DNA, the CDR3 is TGTGCCAGCAGCAGAGACAGGGGGACGGAGGAGACCCAGTACTTC. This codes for CASSRDRGTEETQYF.

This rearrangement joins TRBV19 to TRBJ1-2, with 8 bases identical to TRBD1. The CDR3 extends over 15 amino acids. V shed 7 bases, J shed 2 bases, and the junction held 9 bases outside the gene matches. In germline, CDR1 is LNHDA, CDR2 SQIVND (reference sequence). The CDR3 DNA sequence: TGTGCCAGTAACCAGGGACAGGCCAGAAACTATGGCTACACCTTC. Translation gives CASNQGQARNYGYTF.

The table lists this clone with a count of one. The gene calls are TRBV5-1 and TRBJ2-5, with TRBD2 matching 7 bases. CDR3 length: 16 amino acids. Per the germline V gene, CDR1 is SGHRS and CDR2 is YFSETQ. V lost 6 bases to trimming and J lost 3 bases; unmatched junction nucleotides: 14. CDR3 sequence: CASIPWGGSGEETQYF. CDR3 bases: TGCGCCAGCATCCCCTGGGGAGGGTCGGGTGAAGAGACCCAGTACTTC.

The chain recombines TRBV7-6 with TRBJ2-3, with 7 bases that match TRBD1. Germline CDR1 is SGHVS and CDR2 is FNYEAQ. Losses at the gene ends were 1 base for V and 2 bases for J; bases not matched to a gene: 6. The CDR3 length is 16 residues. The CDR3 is CASSLEGRGFTDTQYF. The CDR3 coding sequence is TGTGCCAGCAGCTTAGAGGGCAGGGGGTTCACAGATACGCAGTATTTT.

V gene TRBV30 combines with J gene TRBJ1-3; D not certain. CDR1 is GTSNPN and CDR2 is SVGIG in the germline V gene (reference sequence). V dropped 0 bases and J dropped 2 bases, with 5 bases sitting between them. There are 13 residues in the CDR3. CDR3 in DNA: TGTGCCTGGAGTGTCCCGGCTGGAAACACCATATATTTT. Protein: CAWSVPAGNTIYF.

The DNA of the CDR3 is TGTGCCAGCAGCTTCCAGGGGGTGAACACTGAAGCTTTCTTT. It yields the protein CASSFQGVNTEAFF. The J gene is TRBJ1-1, the V gene TRBV5-5; 7 bases are a match to TRBD1. Germline CDR1 and CDR2: SGHKS and YYEKEE (reference sequence). There are 14 residues in the CDR3. The trim removed 2 bases at V and 0 bases at J, leaving 1 base unmatched.

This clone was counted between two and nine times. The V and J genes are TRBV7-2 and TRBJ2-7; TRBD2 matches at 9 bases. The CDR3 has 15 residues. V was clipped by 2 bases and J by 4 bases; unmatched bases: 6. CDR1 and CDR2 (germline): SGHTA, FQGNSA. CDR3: CASSLLREGRYEQYF. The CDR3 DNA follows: TGTGCCAGCAGCTTACTGCGGGAGGGCCGATACGAGCAGTACTTC.

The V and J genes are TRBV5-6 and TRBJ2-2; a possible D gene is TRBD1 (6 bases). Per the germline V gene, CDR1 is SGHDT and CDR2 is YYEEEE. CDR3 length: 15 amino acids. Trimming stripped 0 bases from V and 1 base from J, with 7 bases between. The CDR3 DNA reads TGTGCCAGCAGCTTGGTACAGGGGAACACCGGGGAGCTGTTTTTT. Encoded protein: CASSLVQGNTGELFF.